This T cell receptor beta chain originates from a study of blood T cell repertoires in COVID-19. The assay was immunoSEQ multiplex PCR, and TCRdb's table has in-frame clones only and misses some. The sample carries roughly 66,000 clones, 70% to 85% recorded once. V dropped 0 bases and J dropped 1 base, with 9 bases sitting between them. Per the germline V gene, CDR1 is MNHEY and CDR2 is SVGEGT. The CDR3 is 15 residues long. The sample taken for sequencing was peripheral blood. This receptor was identified in a man aged 55 to 70 with acute or convalescent COVID-19. The genes are TRBV6-2 or TRBV6-3 and TRBJ1-1; D gene ambiguous. The CDR3 DNA reads TGTGCCAGCAGTTACTCTGAGATTTCGAACACTGAAGCTTTCTTT. Amino acid sequence: CASSYSEISNTEAFF.